This entry features one T cell receptor beta chain sequence. The germline V gene encodes CDR1 SGHKS and CDR2 YYEKEE (reference sequence). This CDR3 is 17 amino acids long. V shed 7 bases and J shed 6 bases, with 25 bases lying between them. The data originate from a study of blood T cell repertoires in COVID-19. Authors' methods: Reference gene primers were amplified, and this amplification served to estimate nucleated cell counts. Here immunoSEQ multiplex PCR was the method, and the copy in TCRdb shows in-frame clones only, minus some. From that table come the V and J calls and clone size; the DNA was used to work out D and trimming. This sample carries some 130,000 clones, about 87% of them seen once, and the ten largest clones take more than 3.5%.

The receptor's source is a woman aged 55-70 years with acute or convalescent COVID-19. The sample was peripheral blood. This chain links TRBV5-5 with TRBJ2-2; weak D call: TRBD2 (5 bases). CDR3 protein: CASGLEPSARGAGELFF. The CDR3, as DNA: TGTGCCAGCGGTCTTGAGCCGTCGGCTCGGGGAGCCGGGGAGCTGTTTTTT.